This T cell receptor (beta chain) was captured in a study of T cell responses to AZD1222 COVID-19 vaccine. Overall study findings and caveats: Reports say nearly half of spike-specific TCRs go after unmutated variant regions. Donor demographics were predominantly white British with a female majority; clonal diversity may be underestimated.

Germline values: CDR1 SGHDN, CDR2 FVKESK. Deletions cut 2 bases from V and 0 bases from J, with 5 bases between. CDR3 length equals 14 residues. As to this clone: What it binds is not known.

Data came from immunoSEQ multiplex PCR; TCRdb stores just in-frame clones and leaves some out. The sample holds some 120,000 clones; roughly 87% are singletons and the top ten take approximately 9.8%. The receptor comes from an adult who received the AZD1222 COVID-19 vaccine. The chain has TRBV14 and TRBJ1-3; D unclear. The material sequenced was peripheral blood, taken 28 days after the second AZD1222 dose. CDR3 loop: CASSQTGSGNTIYF. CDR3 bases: TGTGCCAGCAGCCAAACCGGCTCTGGAAACACCATATATTTT.